The 14 T cell receptor beta chains given below trace back to one sample, sequenced in a study of regulatory T cells in long-lasting Graves disease (dated by TCRdb to about 2021). Preparation of the library involved multiplex PCR. TCRdb shows the sequencer as Illumina HiSeq 4000. TCR beta libraries were built with iRepertoire HTBI primers and Arm-PCR amplification of CDR3 regions. TCRdb reworked the public reads: Q25 trimming with fastp, MiXCR clone assembly, productive beta chains retained. CDR3 protein duplicates are merged, each entry listing the most common genes and DNA. Here the sample has about 470,000 distinct CDR3 sequences; around 15% occur a single time. The ten largest clones add up to 10% to 15% of the sample. The sample's time point label is to be understood as: newly diagnosed GD, antithyroid drugs for less than 3 months. RNA was extracted from PBMCs in TRIzol for both TCR sequencing and RNA sequencing.

The sample was also linked to a second study, of T cells in Graves' hyperthyroidism and ophthalmopathy.

The sample here was peripheral blood mononuclear cells (PBMCs), taken at new diagnosis, from a patient treated with antithyroid drugs. The receptors were gathered from a man aged 40-50 years with Graves disease. Donor details come from another sample of the same person, matched by shared clones.

The chain joins TRBV11-2 to TRBJ1-4; 12 bases are a match to TRBD1. The germline V gene has CDR1 SGHAT and CDR2 FQNNGV. J was trimmed by 3 bases and V by 4 bases; bases with no gene match: 6. The CDR3 runs 17 residues. CDR3: CASSSGQGAFANEKLFF. CDR3 coding DNA: TGTGCCAGCAGCTCGGGACAGGGGGCTTTCGCTAATGAAAAACTGTTTTTT.

This clonotype was counted ten times or more. This chain connects TRBV5-1 to TRBJ2-6; tentatively, D is TRBD2 (5 bases). The V gene lost 2 bases and the J gene lost 2 bases, with 8 bases spanning the gap. The CDR3 loop spans 15 amino acids. From germline, CDR1 is SGHRS and CDR2 YFSETQ. CDR3: CASSFSVPGANVLTF. CDR3 bases: TGCGCCAGCAGCTTTAGCGTTCCTGGGGCCAACGTCCTGACTTTC.

This chain uses TRBV6-2 or TRBV6-3 with TRBJ2-7, with a tentative D call TRBD1 (6 bases). V was shortened by 6 bases and J by 7 bases, with 13 bases between the two germline ends. CDR3 length: 12 residues. Germline V gene sequence: CDR1 MNHEY, CDR2 SVGEGT. The CDR3 loop reads CASRAGVGEQYF. CDR3 DNA sequence: TGTGCCAGCAGAGCAGGGGTGGGAGAGCAGTACTTC.

Many counts were recorded for this clonotype. The chain couples TRBV2 to TRBJ2-7; 9 nucleotides agree with TRBD2. There are 14 residues in the CDR3. V lost 4 bases and J lost 5; bases outside the gene matches: 6. Germline loops: CDR1 SNHLY, CDR2 FYNNEI. For the CDR3, the DNA is TGTGCCAGCAGTGTCTCTAGCGGGAAGGACGAGCAGTACTTC. This gives the protein CASSVSSGKDEQYF.

This clonotype showed up many times. The gene calls are TRBV20-1 and TRBJ2-1; either TRBD1 or TRBD2 may fit D (5 bases each). The germline V gene encodes CDR1 DFQATT and CDR2 SNEGSKA (reference sequence). V dropped 3 bases and J dropped 3 bases, with 15 bases sitting between them. The CDR3 totals 15 residues. The CDR3 loop reads CSARRGYTYYNEQFF. The CDR3 region has the DNA TGCAGTGCTAGGAGGGGTTATACGTACTACAATGAGCAGTTCTTC.

The sample holds one count of this clonotype. A much bigger clone sits one base away, suggesting this may be a read error. The rearrangement links TRBV6-1 to TRBJ1-2, with 8 positions matching TRBD1. V gave up 4 bases and J gave up 3 bases; unmatched junction bases: 4. Germline CDR1 is MNHNS and CDR2 is SASEGT. This CDR3 contains 14 residues. The chain's CDR3 is CASSVEDRDYGYTF. CDR3 bases: TGTGCCAGCAGTGTAGAGGACAGGGACTATGGCTACACCTTC.

On this clonotype itself: A much bigger clone sits one base away, suggesting this may be a read error. It is likely a read error, because the conserved phenylalanine at the end of the CDR3 is missing. The chain carries TRBV11-3 and TRBJ1-1; D call uncertain. The CDR3 spans 13 residues. The V end lost 2 bases, the J end lost 1 base, and 5 bases lay between the germline ends. Per germline, CDR1 SGHNT and CDR2 YENEEA. The CDR3 region is CASSLNGNTEAFL. The CDR3 DNA sequence: TGTGCCAGCAGCTTAAACGGGAACACTGAAGCTTTCCTT.

The J gene is TRBJ2-2, the V gene TRBV19; D is ambiguous. Germline V gives CDR1 LNHDA, CDR2 SQIVND (reference sequence). The germline V and J ends were trimmed by 3 bases and 6 bases, with 2 bases remaining between them. The CDR3 covers 11 residues. Written as DNA, the CDR3 is TGTGCCAGTAGTATCCCCGGGGAGCTGTTTTTT. Translation gives CASSIPGELFF. Variable domain in full (rest from reference TRBV19 and TRBJ2-2): DGGITQSPKYLFRKEGQNVTLSCEQNLNHDAMYWYRQDPGQGLRLIYYSQIVNDFQKGDIAEGYSVSREKKESFPLTVTSAQKNPTAFYLCASSIPGELFFGEGSRLTVL.

The CDR3 region is CASSQFGSSGSAGEQFF. In DNA form, the CDR3 reads TGTGCCAGCAGCCAGTTTGGGTCTAGCGGGAGTGCGGGTGAGCAGTTCTTC. The rearrangement uses TRBV3-1 and TRBJ2-1, with 10 bases that match TRBD2. The trim removed 3 bases at V and 9 bases at J, leaving 14 bases unmatched. The germline gives CDR1 LGHDT, CDR2 YNNKEL (reference sequence). This CDR3 has 17 residues.

The chain links TRBV5-1 to TRBJ2-5, with D perhaps TRBD1 (5 bases). Germline-derived CDR1 and CDR2 are SGHRS and YFSETQ. V was trimmed by 0 bases and J by 6 bases, leaving 12 bases between them. The CDR3 spans 14 residues. CDR3 loop: CASSLDRFLQTQYF. The DNA of the CDR3 is TGCGCCAGCAGCTTGGACAGGTTTTTGCAGACCCAGTACTTC.

The rearrangement uses TRBV7-2 and TRBJ2-2; D is possibly TRBD1 or TRBD2 (5 bases each). Germline V lookup: CDR1 SGHTA, CDR2 FQGNSA. V dropped 5 bases and J dropped 4 bases, with 14 bases sitting between them. This CDR3 has 15 residues. The CDR3 DNA reads TGTGCCAGCAGCGTGACGGGACGGAGCACCGGGGAGCTGTTTTTT. As protein: CASSVTGRSTGELFF.

V is TRBV5-5 and J is TRBJ2-5; D may be TRBD1 (6 bases). Trimming left V 4 bases short and J 2 bases short, with 15 bases between. CDR1 SGHKS and CDR2 YYEKEE come from the germline V gene (reference sequence). The CDR3 length is 15 residues. Written as DNA, the CDR3 is TGTGCCAGCAGCCGGACCGGGACAAAACAAGAGACCCAGTACTTC. As protein: CASSRTGTKQETQYF.

CDR3 sequence: CAWSGTRPAEQYF. In DNA form, the CDR3 reads TGTGCCTGGTCCGGGACAAGGCCCGCAGAGCAGTACTTC. The gene calls are TRBV30 and TRBJ2-7, with D perhaps matching TRBD1 (6 bases). Trimming left V 5 bases short and J 7 bases short, with 18 bases between. This CDR3 comprises 13 residues. The germline CDR1 and CDR2 sequences are GTSNPN and SVGIG (reference sequence).

With regard to this clonotype: A junction boundary mismatches the germline segment, possibly from a read error. The chain carries TRBV7-6 and TRBJ2-6; D tentatively reads TRBD1 or TRBD2 (5 bases each). The germline V gene has CDR1 SGHVS and CDR2 FNYEAQ. The CDR3 totals 16 residues. CDR3 loop: CASSPSGGSGANALTF. The CDR3 coding sequence is TGTGCCAGCTCACCCAGTGGTGGCTCCGGGGCCAACGCCCTGACTTTC.